This T cell receptor (beta chain) was sequenced during a study of T cell changes during pregnancy in multiple sclerosis. Clones were read by immunoSEQ multiplex PCR, and TCRdb kept only the in-frame ones, dropping some. Of 75,000 to 90,000 clones in the sample, around 90% are singletons; the top ten hold around 0.21%. V was clipped by 4 bases and J by 5 bases; unmatched bases: 3. Germline assignment: CDR1 SNHLY and CDR2 FYNNEI. The CDR3 covers 15 residues. V gene TRBV2 combines with J gene TRBJ2-2, with 11 bases aligning to TRBD2. This sample comprised CD4+ T cells from peripheral blood mononuclear cells, obtained before pregnancy. This clonotype originated in a female donor with multiple sclerosis, enrolled in a pregnancy study. The CDR3 protein is CASSVTSGGTGELFF. CDR3 bases: TGTGCCAGCAGTGTCACTAGCGGGGGAACCGGGGAGCTGTTTTTT.